The source of this TCR beta chain is a study of control samples from healthy donors and cancer patients. Germline CDR1 reads SGHNT; CDR2 reads YENEEA. This CDR3 comprises 13 residues. With 2 bases removed from V and 3 bases from J, the gap between germline ends came to 7 bases. Method: immunoSEQ multiplex PCR; TCRdb's copy keeps in-frame clones and lacks some. The sample contains roughly 190,000 clones, around 92% of which appear only once. This clone was seen a handful of times. Material: blood. The chain carries TRBV11-3 and TRBJ1-1; D is possibly TRBD1 (6 bases). This receptor was identified in a woman aged 25-40 years in good health. The CDR3 region is CASSLQGHTEAFF. Written as DNA, the CDR3 is TGTGCCAGCAGCTTACAGGGGCACACTGAAGCTTTCTTT.